This T cell receptor beta chain was sequenced in a study of early T cells in non-severe SARS-CoV-2 infection. Looking at the study overall: From unsorted whole blood, bulk RNA was sequenced, and the chains remained unpaired.

Findings and caveats of the study: Missing private and CD4 specificities, VDJdb matching favored anti-spike CD8 responses.

This clonotype showed up many times. Its specificity is unknown. Unique molecular identifiers (one per individual cDNA molecule) were attached. TCRdb redid the calling of the 5' RACE reads with MiXCR, one entry per CDR3 protein. This table has roughly 29,000 distinct CDR3 sequences, roughly 3% appearing once. The sample consisted of whole blood. This receptor was identified in an adult who was a healthcare worker with PCR-confirmed SARS-CoV-2 infection or an uninfected control (not recorded which).

DNA for the CDR3: TGTGCCAGTAGGCAATCCCTCCCTGGTTCACCCCTCCACTTT. As protein: CASRQSLPGSPLHF. The rearrangement uses TRBV19 and TRBJ1-6; the D is unclear. This CDR3 has 14 amino acids. The germline CDR1 and CDR2 sequences are LNHDA and SQIVND (reference sequence). Trimming shortened V by 6 bases and J by 9 bases, and 15 bases separated the two germline ends.